This T cell receptor beta chain stems from a study of blood T cell repertoires in COVID-19. About the study: PBMCs, B-cell-depleted T cells, or T cells were the source of the cDNA or gDNA that made up the material.

In the authors' methods: From reference gene primer amplification, estimates of nucleated cell counts were derived. Method: immunoSEQ multiplex PCR; TCRdb's copy keeps in-frame clones and lacks some. The V and J calls and clone size come from that table; D and trimming were worked out from the DNA. The data contain over 350,000 clones, 70% to 90% of them singletons. Residents of about two dozen US areas, aged about 18 to 95 years, made up the participants. Assignments of participants to cohorts depended upon their own reported clinical history. V was clipped by 0 bases and J by 5 bases; unmatched bases: 3. The CDR3 length is 14 residues. Germline values: CDR1 SGHRS, CDR2 YFSETQ.

Sequences were obtained from PBMCs or T cells enriched from blood (not recorded which). The chain links TRBV5-1 to TRBJ2-5; 8 bases map to TRBD2. The TCR comes from a woman between 25 and 40 years old with acute COVID-19. CDR3 residues: CASSLEGGGETQYF. The CDR3, as DNA: TGCGCCAGCAGCTTGGAAGGCGGGGGGGAGACCCAGTACTTC.